The clone carrying this TCR beta chain was counted at least ten times. The antigen is unknown. The sample belongs to a study of breast tumors, draining lymph nodes, adjacent tissues. Per the germline V gene, CDR1 is SQVTM and CDR2 is ANQGSEA. The CDR3 is 13 amino acids. Trimming removed 5 bases at V and 8 bases at J, with 16 bases between. Study-level points and caveats: That most tumor T cells come from lymph nodes remained unproven. Tumors had less TCR diversity than lymph nodes, more than nontumor tissue. Tumor and nontumor repertoires were significantly more similar in luminal-like than in basal-like breast cancer.

Each CDR3 protein gets one entry after TCRdb re-called the multiplex PCR reads with MiXCR. The sample yields 13,000 or so distinct CDR3 sequences, 50% seen once. The TCR was taken from a female donor with breast cancer. Some clones in this sample may be carry-over from other donors' samples. The chain links TRBV29-1 to TRBJ2-4; either TRBD1 or TRBD2 may fit D (5 bases each). Sequenced sample: tumor-adjacent breast tissue. CDR3 amino acids: CSVNQGTGDIQYF. In nucleotides, the CDR3 is TGCAGCGTTAATCAGGGAACCGGGGACATTCAGTACTTC.